This passage covers 24 T cell receptor beta chains from one sample sequenced in a study of cytomegalovirus exposure and HLA in healthy donors. With 60 Vbeta and 13 Jbeta primers, the PCR was carried out. This table comes from immunoSEQ multiplex PCR, and its TCRdb copy is limited to in-frame clones, with some not included. This sample yields over 200,000 clones, of which 85% to 90% are seen a single time; 1.3% belongs to the top ten. Sequenced sample: PBMCs. The source of these receptors is a human donor in good health.

The CDR3 is CASSTSVGGSKGYTF. In DNA form, the CDR3 reads TGTGCCAGCAGCACAAGCGTCGGGGGGTCGAAAGGCTACACCTTC. This rearrangement joins TRBV7-9 to TRBJ1-2; D is possibly TRBD1 (5 bases). Germline loops: CDR1 SEHNR, CDR2 FQNEAQ (reference sequence). The ends were cut back, 5 bases at V and 8 bases at J, with 21 bases in the middle. This CDR3 comprises 15 residues.

This sequence joins TRBV5-4 and TRBJ2-7, with TRBD2 identical over 8 bases. The CDR3 length is 14 residues. Unmatched junction bases numbered 5, after V lost 2 bases and J lost 4 bases. The V gene's germline CDR1 is SGHNT and CDR2 YYREEE (reference sequence). CDR3 sequence reads: CASSLAGEVYEQYF. The CDR3 DNA reads as TGTGCCAGCAGCTTAGCGGGAGAGGTTTACGAGCAGTACTTC.

J is TRBJ2-1 and V is TRBV6-1, with D uncertain. CDR1 and CDR2 from the germline V gene are MNHNS and SASEGT. Between the trimmed V and J ends, which lost 6 bases and 8 bases, there was a span of 11 bases. This CDR3 is built from 12 residues. The CDR3 loop reads CASSRLNDEQFF. CDR3 DNA: TGTGCCAGCAGCCGACTGAACGATGAGCAGTTCTTC.

This sequence joins TRBV7-9 and TRBJ2-1, with TRBD2 as a possible D gene (5 bases). The germline V gene encodes CDR1 SEHNR and CDR2 FQNEAQ (reference sequence). CDR3 size: 11 residues. Trimming stripped 4 bases from V and 10 bases from J, with 8 bases between. This CDR3 is CASSSLEEQFF. The CDR3 coding sequence is TGTGCCAGCAGCTCACTAGAGGAGCAGTTCTTC.

The chain carries TRBV6-6 and TRBJ2-1, with 8 bases fitting TRBD1. CDR1 and CDR2 from the germline V gene are MNHNY and SVGAGI (reference sequence). The CDR3 runs 15 residues. V lost 7 bases and J lost 7; bases outside the gene matches: 12. The CDR3 reads CASNSFQGAGNEQFF. CDR3 in DNA: TGTGCCAGCAATTCCTTTCAGGGGGCTGGAAATGAGCAGTTCTTC.

The CDR3 nucleotides are TGTGCCAGTAGTATAGATCAAGCGGGGTTAAACAATGAGCAGTTCTTC. This codes for CASSIDQAGLNNEQFF. The rearrangement uses TRBV19 and TRBJ2-1, with 7 bases that match TRBD2. Germline-derived CDR1 and CDR2 are LNHDA and SQIVND (reference sequence). V gave up 0 bases and J gave up 5 bases; unmatched junction bases: 7. There are 16 residues in the CDR3.

J is TRBJ2-1 and V is TRBV9, with D possibly being TRBD2 (6 bases). Germline CDR1 and CDR2: SGDLS and YYNGEE. CDR3 length equals 16 residues. V shed 3 bases and J shed 0 bases, with 13 bases lying between them. Here the CDR3 reads CASSAVRRGSYNEQFF. The CDR3 region has the DNA TGTGCCAGCAGCGCGGTCCGGAGGGGCTCCTACAATGAGCAGTTCTTC.

This clone has a single count. The J gene is TRBJ2-7, the V gene TRBV7-9; the match to TRBD1 covers 8 bases. The ends lost 2 bases at V and 5 bases at J; junction bases unmatched: 8. Germline CDR1 SEHNR, CDR2 FQNEAQ (reference sequence). This CDR3 has 15 residues. CDR3 nucleotide sequence: TGTGCCAGCAGCTTAACCCGGTCAGGGGGCGACGAGCAGTACTTC. This codes for CASSLTRSGGDEQYF.

The V and J genes are TRBV5-1 and TRBJ2-2; D not resolved. Per the germline V gene, CDR1 is SGHRS and CDR2 is YFSETQ. There are 16 residues in the CDR3. Trimming took 7 bases from V and 0 from J, leaving 16 bases between them. CDR3 sequence: CASFPLPQANTGELFF. For the CDR3, the DNA is TGCGCCAGCTTCCCTTTACCGCAGGCGAACACCGGGGAGCTGTTTTTT.

The genes are TRBV7-9 and TRBJ2-7; TRBD1 aligns across 8 bases. V lost 5 bases to trimming and J lost 3 bases; unmatched junction nucleotides: 9. The CDR3 sequence is 15 residues long. From germline, CDR1 is SEHNR and CDR2 FQNEAQ (reference sequence). The CDR3 region is CASSPSRDRIYEQYF. The CDR3 bases are TGTGCCAGCAGCCCAAGCCGGGACAGGATCTACGAGCAGTACTTC.

V gene TRBV7-9 combines with J gene TRBJ2-7; 9 positions match TRBD1. The CDR3 consists of 15 residues. The germline V gene encodes CDR1 SEHNR and CDR2 FQNEAQ (reference sequence). The V and J ends lost 5 bases and 4 bases, in that order; junction bases with no gene match: 9. This CDR3 is CASSPPGDRAYEQYF. As DNA, the CDR3 is TGTGCCAGCAGCCCTCCCGGGGACAGGGCTTACGAGCAGTACTTC.

The chain recombines TRBV6-1 with TRBJ1-5, with a possible D match to TRBD1 (6 bases). The CDR3 spans 16 residues. Germline values: CDR1 MNHNS, CDR2 SASEGT. V lost 4 bases and J 2 bases, leaving 15 bases between the germline ends. CDR3: CASSVPTGTGNQPQHF. DNA of the CDR3: TGTGCCAGCAGTGTACCCACAGGGACGGGCAATCAGCCCCAGCATTTT.

The chain carries TRBV9 and TRBJ2-2, with TRBD1 matching over 8 bases. From germline, CDR1 is SGDLS and CDR2 YYNGEE. V gave up 0 bases and J gave up 3 bases; unmatched junction bases: 4. The CDR3 is 16 residues long. The chain's CDR3 is CASSVARGHDTGELFF. CDR3 bases: TGTGCCAGCAGCGTAGCCAGGGGGCATGACACCGGGGAGCTGTTTTTT.

The V gene is TRBV11-2, the J gene TRBJ1-1; TRBD1 matches at 7 bases. This CDR3 is built from 13 residues. Germline assignment: CDR1 SGHAT and CDR2 FQNNGV. The J segment lost 7 bases and the V segment lost 6 bases, leaving 8 bases of the junction unmatched. The CDR3 region is CASSPYQGDEAFF. CDR3 bases: TGTGCCAGCAGTCCATATCAGGGGGATGAAGCTTTCTTT.

The chain uses TRBV13 and TRBJ2-5; the match to TRBD2 covers 13 bases. The CDR3 consists of 15 residues. With 3 bases clipped from V and 3 bases from J, the junction kept 1 base outside the gene matches. The germline V gene has CDR1 PRHDT and CDR2 FYEKMQ (reference sequence). Written as DNA, the CDR3 is TGTGCCAGCAGCTTGGGACTAGCGGGGAAAGAGACCCAGTACTTC. Its translation is CASSLGLAGKETQYF.

This rearrangement joins TRBV28 to TRBJ2-1; a possible D gene is TRBD2 (6 bases). This CDR3 is 14 amino acids long. Germline assignment: CDR1 MDHEN and CDR2 SYDVKM. The V gene lost 5 bases and the J gene lost 6 bases, with 14 bases spanning the gap. This CDR3 is CASSGTYTGNEQFF. The CDR3 DNA sequence: TGTGCCAGCAGTGGGACTTATACAGGCAATGAGCAGTTCTTC.

This rearrangement joins TRBV19 to TRBJ1-2; TRBD1 might be the D (5 bases). The V gene's germline CDR1 is LNHDA and CDR2 SQIVND (reference sequence). Trimming shortened V by 6 bases and J by 6 bases, and 20 bases separated the two germline ends. This CDR3 comprises 15 residues. The CDR3 here is CASSPDWGGTDGYTF. Written as DNA, the CDR3 is TGTGCCAGTAGCCCCGATTGGGGGGGAACGGATGGCTACACCTTC.

This chain links TRBV5-4 with TRBJ1-4, with a tentative D call TRBD1 (5 bases). Trimming removed 0 bases from V and 8 bases from J, with 14 bases in between. The CDR3 length is 15 residues. Germline CDR1 is SGHNT and CDR2 is YYREEE (reference sequence). CDR3 residues: CASSLDQGGGEKLFF. DNA of the CDR3: TGTGCCAGCAGCTTGGATCAGGGCGGTGGGGAAAAACTGTTTTTT.

This sequence joins TRBV5-4 and TRBJ1-1; D is unclear. Germline V gives CDR1 SGHNT, CDR2 YYREEE (reference sequence). The CDR3 has 15 amino acids. V lost 4 bases, J lost 0 bases, and 13 bases lay in between. This CDR3 is CASSRDSGMNTEAFF. The CDR3, as DNA: TGTGCCAGCAGCAGAGACTCGGGAATGAACACTGAAGCTTTCTTT.

The chain combines TRBV5-1 with TRBJ1-1, with D uncertain. The CDR3 extends over 12 amino acids. Deletions cut 0 bases from V and 7 bases from J, with 7 bases between. CDR1 and CDR2 (germline): SGHRS, YFSETQ. This CDR3 reads CASSLAALEAFF. As DNA, the CDR3 is TGCGCCAGCAGCTTGGCCGCGCTTGAAGCTTTCTTT.

The chain recombines TRBV11-3 with TRBJ2-3, with TRBD1 matching 8 bases. V shed 6 bases and J 4 bases; nucleotides not matched to a gene: 9. Germline-derived CDR1 and CDR2 are SGHNT and YENEEA. The CDR3 is 15 amino acids. The chain's CDR3 is CASSPTGQASDTQYF. The CDR3, as DNA: TGTGCCAGCAGTCCGACGGGACAGGCCTCAGATACGCAGTATTTT.

This chain uses TRBV7-8 with TRBJ1-3; weak D call: TRBD1 (5 bases). Germline-derived CDR1 and CDR2 are SGHVS and FQNEAQ. V was shortened by 5 bases and J by 0 bases, with 14 bases between the two germline ends. The length of the CDR3 is 16 residues. CDR3 sequence (DNA): TGTGCCAGCAGCCCGGGACTTTTGAGCTCTGGAAACACCATATATTTT. This gives the protein CASSPGLLSSGNTIYF.

The chain is built from TRBV27 and TRBJ2-1; D ambiguous. CDR3 size: 14 residues. V lost 7 bases and J 0 bases, leaving 10 bases between the germline ends. Germline CDR1 MNHEY, CDR2 SMNVEV (reference sequence). The CDR3 sequence is CASTSLFSYNEQFF. The CDR3 DNA follows: TGTGCCAGCACCTCTCTATTCTCCTACAATGAGCAGTTCTTC.

About this clone itself: This sample includes further DNA sequences coding for the same CDR3. The gene calls are TRBV7-8 and TRBJ1-5; weak D call: TRBD1 (5 bases). Germline loops: CDR1 SGHVS, CDR2 FQNEAQ. CDR3 length: 14 amino acids. V dropped 0 bases and J dropped 4 bases, with 7 bases sitting between them. The CDR3 DNA reads as TGTGCCAGCAGCTTAGCGCAGGGAAATCAGCCCCAGCATTTT. Encoded protein: CASSLAQGNQPQHF.